What follows describes a single T cell receptor (beta chain). It has no known antigen specificity. The sample holds no much larger clone one base away, and base qualities are not on file. These data belong to a study of T-cell memory formation after mild COVID-19 (dated by TCRdb to about 2021). A note on the overall study: Most TCR sequence clusters were specific to one of the two donors. In two donors, T-cell clones that expanded and contracted after mild COVID-19 were tracked by sequencing TCRalpha and TCRbeta repertoires over time. The cohort was made up of two young adult volunteers, one female and one male, who were previously healthy. Overall study outcomes, separate from this receptor: From day 15 to 85, contracting clones showed balanced CD4/CD8 phenotypes, whereas a second wave of clones that expanded from day 15 to 37 leaned towards CD4+. Contracting CD4+ clones were found mainly in CM and EM memory subsets, while CD8+ clones were enriched in EMRA. The detection of some responding clones in pre-infection memory suggests that pre-existing cross-reactive memory T cells joined the SARS-CoV-2 response. Whether the second-wave clones peaking on day 37 were SARS-CoV-2 specific was not confirmed. The study covered only a couple of mild cases, and larger cohorts including severe cases with pre-infection samples were considered necessary.

The data were produced on an Illumina NovaSeq 6000. TCRalpha and TCRbeta cDNA libraries were built by 5'RACE with constant-segment primers, adding sample barcodes and unique molecular identifiers. Trizol reagent was used to extract RNA from every sample. The libraries were amplified in two PCR steps, and the second step added a second sample barcode and Illumina TruSeq adapters. Sequencing of libraries was performed on an Illumina NovaSeq with 2 x 150 bp paired-end reads. The paper's processing steps were these. Demultiplexing of reads and collapsing into UMI-guided consensus sequences were performed with migec v1.2.7. Using mixcr v2.1.11, the UMI consensuses were aligned to TRA and TRB V and J templates and assembled into clonotypes. Expanded or contracted clonotypes were those called significant by both edgeR and NoisET, with noise models trained on biological replicates. For edgeR calls, the cutoffs were a false discovery rate-adjusted p below 0.01 and a log2 fold-change threshold of 1. PCA with hierarchical clustering of max-normalized trajectories of the 1000 most abundant clonotypes was used as exploratory dynamics analysis. Separately sequenced CD4+ and CD8+ repertoires were used to assign the CD4 or CD8 phenotype of responding clones. TCRdb redid the processing of the public reads, applying fastp at Q25 and MiXCR, and retained in-frame beta chains. A single entry per CDR3 protein holds the most common genes and DNA from its merged rows. None of the V and J calls come from the authors' own analysis; TCRdb made them. This sample gives some 300,000 distinct CDR3 sequences in total; under 25% of them show up just once. The ten largest clones capture around 20% of the sample.

PBMCs were isolated by Ficoll-Paque density gradient centrifugation. At the junction V is shortened by 2 bases and J by 6 bases, with 9 bases in between. The CDR3 covers 13 residues, taking in both the cysteine and the phenylalanine. Here the CDR3 DNA is all that survives: 39 bases in frame from base 1. Reading the germline V gene gives CDR1 MRHNA and CDR2 SNTAGT. The chain is assembled from TRBV6-4 and TRBJ2-3, and perhaps TRBD2 as D gene, on 6 matching bases. The specimen was PBMCs or a T cell subset sorted from them (not recorded which). This sequence originates from a man younger than 30 who had mild COVID-19 (a few samples of this study predate the infection). The sample titles of this study are shuffled in the database, so cell type and time point are left out; the donor was told from shared clones. The DNA sequence reads TGTGCCAGCAGTGACCGGGACTTCGATACGCAGTATTTT. Its product reads: CASSDRDFDTQYF.